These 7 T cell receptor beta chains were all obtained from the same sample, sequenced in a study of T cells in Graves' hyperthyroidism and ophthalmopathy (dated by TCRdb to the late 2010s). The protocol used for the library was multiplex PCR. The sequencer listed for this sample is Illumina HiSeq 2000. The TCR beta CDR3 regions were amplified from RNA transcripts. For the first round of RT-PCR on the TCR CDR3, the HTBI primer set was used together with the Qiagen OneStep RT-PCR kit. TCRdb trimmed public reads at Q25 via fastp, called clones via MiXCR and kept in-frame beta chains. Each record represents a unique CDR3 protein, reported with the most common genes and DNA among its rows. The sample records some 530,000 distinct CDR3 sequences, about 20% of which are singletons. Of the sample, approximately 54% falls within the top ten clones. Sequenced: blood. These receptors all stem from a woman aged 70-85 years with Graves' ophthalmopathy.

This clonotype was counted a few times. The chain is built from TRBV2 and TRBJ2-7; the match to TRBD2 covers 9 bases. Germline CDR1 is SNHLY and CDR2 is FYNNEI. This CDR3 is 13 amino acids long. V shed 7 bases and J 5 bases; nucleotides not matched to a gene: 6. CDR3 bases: TGTGCCAGCAATGGACTAGCGCGGAACGAGCAGTACTTC. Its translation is CASNGLARNEQYF.

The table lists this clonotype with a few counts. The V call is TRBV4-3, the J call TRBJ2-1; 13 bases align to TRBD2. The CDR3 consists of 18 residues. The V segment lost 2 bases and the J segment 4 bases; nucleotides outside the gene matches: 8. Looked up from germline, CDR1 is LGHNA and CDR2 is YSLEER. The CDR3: CASSQQLAGGPQYNEQFF. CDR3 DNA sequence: TGCGCCAGCAGCCAACAACTAGCGGGAGGGCCTCAATACAATGAGCAGTTCTTC.

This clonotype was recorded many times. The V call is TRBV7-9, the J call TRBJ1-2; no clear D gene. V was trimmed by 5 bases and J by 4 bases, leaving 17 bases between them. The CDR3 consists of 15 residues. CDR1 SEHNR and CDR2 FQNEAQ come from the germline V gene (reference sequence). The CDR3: CASSQVARDIYGYTF. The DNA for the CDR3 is TGTGCCAGCAGCCAAGTGGCGAGGGATATCTATGGCTACACCTTC.

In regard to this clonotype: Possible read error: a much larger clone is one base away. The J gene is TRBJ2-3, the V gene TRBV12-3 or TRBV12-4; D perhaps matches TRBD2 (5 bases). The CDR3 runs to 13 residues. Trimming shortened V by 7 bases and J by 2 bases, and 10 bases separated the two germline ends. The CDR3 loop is CASTARATDTQYF. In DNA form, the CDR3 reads TGTGCCAGCACCGCGCGGGCCACAGATACGCAGTATTTT.

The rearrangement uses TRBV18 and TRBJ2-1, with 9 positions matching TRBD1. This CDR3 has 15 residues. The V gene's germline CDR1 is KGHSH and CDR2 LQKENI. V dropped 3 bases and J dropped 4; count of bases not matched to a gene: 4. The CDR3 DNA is TGTGCCAGCTCACCGCGGGACAGGGATTACAATGAGCAGTTCTTC. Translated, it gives CASSPRDRDYNEQFF.

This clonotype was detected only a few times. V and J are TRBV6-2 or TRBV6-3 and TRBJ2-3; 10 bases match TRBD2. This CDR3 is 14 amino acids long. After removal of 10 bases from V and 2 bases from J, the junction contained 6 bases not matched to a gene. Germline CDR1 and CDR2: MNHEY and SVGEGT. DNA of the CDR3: TGTGCCACGATAGCGGGAGGCGCCACAGATACGCAGTATTTT. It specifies CATIAGGATDTQYF.

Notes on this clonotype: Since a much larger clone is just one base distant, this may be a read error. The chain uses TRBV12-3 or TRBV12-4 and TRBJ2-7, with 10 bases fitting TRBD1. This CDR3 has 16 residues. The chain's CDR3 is CANSLLAGTGDHEQYF. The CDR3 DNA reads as TGTGCCAACAGTTTATTGGCCGGGACAGGGGACCACGAGCAGTACTTC.